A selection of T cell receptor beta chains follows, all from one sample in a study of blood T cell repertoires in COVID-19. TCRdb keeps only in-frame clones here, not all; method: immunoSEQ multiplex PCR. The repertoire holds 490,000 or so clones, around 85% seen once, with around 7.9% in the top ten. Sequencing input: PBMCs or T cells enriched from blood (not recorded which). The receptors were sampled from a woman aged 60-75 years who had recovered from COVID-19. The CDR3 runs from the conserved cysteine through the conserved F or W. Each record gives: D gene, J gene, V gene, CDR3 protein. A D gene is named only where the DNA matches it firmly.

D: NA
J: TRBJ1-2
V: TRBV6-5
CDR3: CASDLTGPYGYTF

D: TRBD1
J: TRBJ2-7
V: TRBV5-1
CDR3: CASSSSGGTGAYEQYF

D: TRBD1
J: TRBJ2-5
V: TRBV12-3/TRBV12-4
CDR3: CASTRQGGETQYF

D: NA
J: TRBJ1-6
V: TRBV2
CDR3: CASSYRVLDSPLHF

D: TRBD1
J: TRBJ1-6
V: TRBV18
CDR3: CASSPPRDRVYNSPLHF

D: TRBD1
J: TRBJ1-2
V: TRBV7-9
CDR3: CASSLRTGEGSGYTF

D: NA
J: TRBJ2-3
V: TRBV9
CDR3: CASSVVRTGTDTQYF

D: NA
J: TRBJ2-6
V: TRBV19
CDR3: CASSVSRSGANVLTF

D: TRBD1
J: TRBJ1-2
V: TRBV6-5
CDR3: CASSSRTGDYGYTF

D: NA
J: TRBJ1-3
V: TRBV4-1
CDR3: CASSQVRSNSGNTIYF

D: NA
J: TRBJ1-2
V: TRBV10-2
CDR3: CASSESSGAGGYTF

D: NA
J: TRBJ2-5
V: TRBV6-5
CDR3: CASRDRTSSQETQYF

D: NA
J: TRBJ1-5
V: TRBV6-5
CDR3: CASSSHSLNQPQHF

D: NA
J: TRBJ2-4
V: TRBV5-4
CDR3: CASSPVSQNIQYF

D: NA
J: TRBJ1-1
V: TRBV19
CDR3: CASSILQGEAFF

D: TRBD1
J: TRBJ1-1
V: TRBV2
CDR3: CASSERGGESVNTEAFF

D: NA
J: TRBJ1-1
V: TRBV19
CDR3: CASSRLGTDVTEAFF

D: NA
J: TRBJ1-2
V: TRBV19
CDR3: CASTERPSYGYTF

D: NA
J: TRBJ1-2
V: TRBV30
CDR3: CAWSVSGGVRGYTF

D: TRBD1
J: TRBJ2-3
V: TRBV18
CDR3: CASSPLGQVSGDTQYF

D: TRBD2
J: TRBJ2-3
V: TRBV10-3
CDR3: CAIRERVAGGLGTDTQYF

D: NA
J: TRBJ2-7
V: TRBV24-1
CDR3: CANTRWGVLAF

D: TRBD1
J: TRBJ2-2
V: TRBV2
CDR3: CASSQGEYSGELFF

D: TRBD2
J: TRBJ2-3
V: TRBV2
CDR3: CASSEGAGGAGTDTQYF

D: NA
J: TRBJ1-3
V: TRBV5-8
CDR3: CASSLSSYSGNTIYF

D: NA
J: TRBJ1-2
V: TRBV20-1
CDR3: CSASSGDRDYGYTF

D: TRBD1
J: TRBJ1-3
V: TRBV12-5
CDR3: CASGLTLRGQGNTIYF

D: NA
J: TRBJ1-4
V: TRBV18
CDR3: CASSSTATNEKLFF

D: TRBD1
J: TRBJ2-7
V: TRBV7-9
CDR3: CASSLGTGSGGEQYF

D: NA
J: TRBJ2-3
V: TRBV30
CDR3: CACDSSSTDTQYF

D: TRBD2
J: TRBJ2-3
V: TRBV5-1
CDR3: CASSYSGASTDTQYF

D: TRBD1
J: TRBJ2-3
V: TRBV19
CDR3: CASSIATGGTDTQYF

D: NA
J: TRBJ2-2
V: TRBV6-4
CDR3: CASSDSIIVSRNTGELFF

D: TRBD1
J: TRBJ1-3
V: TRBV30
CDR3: CAWIDRDSGNTIYF

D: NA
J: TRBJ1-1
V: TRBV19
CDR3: CASSIARDIEAFF

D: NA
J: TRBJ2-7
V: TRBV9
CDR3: CASSVSTAVDEQYF

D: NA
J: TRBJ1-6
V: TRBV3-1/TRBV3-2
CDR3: CASRQGTSSYNSPLHF

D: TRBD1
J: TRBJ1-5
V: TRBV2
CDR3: CASRRDRGRMGQHF

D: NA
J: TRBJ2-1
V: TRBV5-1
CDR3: CASSFSWLGVDEQFF

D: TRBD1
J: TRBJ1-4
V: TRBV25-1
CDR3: CASSEGDSWEKLFF

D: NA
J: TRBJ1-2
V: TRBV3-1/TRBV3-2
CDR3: CASSQESDYGYTF

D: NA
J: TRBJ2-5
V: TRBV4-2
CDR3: CASSQVDSRVETQYF

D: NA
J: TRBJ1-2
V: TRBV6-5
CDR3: CASYRGILYGYTF

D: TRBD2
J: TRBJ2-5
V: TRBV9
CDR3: CASSTAPQTSVKTQYF

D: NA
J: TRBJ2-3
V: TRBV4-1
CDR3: CASSRLWTAHTQYF

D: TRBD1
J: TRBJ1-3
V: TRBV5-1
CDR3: CASSLEGAAINTIYF

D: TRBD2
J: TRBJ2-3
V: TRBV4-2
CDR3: CASSQEVTSGGATDTQYF

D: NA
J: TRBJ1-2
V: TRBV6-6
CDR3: CASGPFNYGYTF

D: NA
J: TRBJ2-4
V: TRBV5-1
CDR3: CASSSGANLAKNIQYF

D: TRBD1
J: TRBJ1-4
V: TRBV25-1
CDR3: CASSAYRGDREKLFF